Below are 25 T cell receptor beta chains sequenced from a single sample in a study of cytomegalovirus exposure and HLA in healthy donors. Researchers ran the PCR with 60 Vbeta and 13 Jbeta primers. Sequencing used immunoSEQ multiplex PCR; TCRdb keeps in-frame clones, though not all of them. Among approximately 190,000 clones listed, approximately 80% were seen once. The source material was PBMCs. These receptors all come from a woman aged 25 to 45 in good health and CMV-seronegative.

The chain links TRBV2 to TRBJ1-5; 7 bases map to TRBD1. The CDR3 has 18 residues. Germline lookup yields CDR1 SNHLY and CDR2 FYNNEI. The J segment lost 1 base and the V segment lost 8 bases, leaving 17 bases of the junction unmatched. The CDR3 DNA sequence: TGTGCCAGCCAAACCCTGGGCCAGGGGGAACTAAGCAATCAGCCCCAGCATTTT. Amino acids: CASQTLGQGELSNQPQHF.

The J gene is TRBJ1-6, the V gene TRBV5-8; possibly TRBD1 for D (6 bases). Germline values: CDR1 SGHTS, CDR2 YDEGEE. Trimming left V 4 bases short and J 6 bases short, with 8 bases between. The length of the CDR3 is 13 residues. The CDR3 nucleotides are TGTGCCAGCAGCCGCAGGGGTAATTCACCCCTCCACTTT. Residues: CASSRRGNSPLHF.

This clone appeared once. As DNA, the CDR3 is TGTGCCAGCAGCTCCAGGACTAGCGGCGCCTACAGCTCCTACAATGAGCAGTTCTTC. It specifies CASSSRTSGAYSSYNEQFF. This chain links TRBV7-6 with TRBJ2-1; 10 nucleotides align to TRBD2. The CDR3 consists of 19 residues. The V gene end was trimmed by 4 bases and the J gene end by 0 bases; junction bases not matched to a gene: 12. CDR1 is SGHVS and CDR2 is FNYEAQ in the germline V gene.

This clone was seen a handful of times. Here the CDR3 DNA reads TGTGCCTGGGCAGGGGGCGCGAAGATGTACTCTGGAAACACCATATATTTT. Translation: CAWAGGAKMYSGNTIYF. The V and J genes are TRBV30 and TRBJ1-3; 8 positions match TRBD1. Per the germline V gene, CDR1 is GTSNPN and CDR2 is SVGIG (reference sequence). V lost 5 bases, J lost 0 bases, and 12 bases stayed unmatched. The CDR3 covers 17 residues.

To note about this clone: The identical CDR3 is also encoded by other nucleotide sequences in the sample. CDR3 DNA sequence: TGTGCCAGTAGTATAGTCGGACAGGGAGCCAATCAGCCCCAGCATTTT. Protein: CASSIVGQGANQPQHF. J is TRBJ1-5 and V is TRBV19; TRBD1 agrees at 8 bases. This CDR3 comprises 16 residues. Per germline, CDR1 LNHDA and CDR2 SQIVND (reference sequence). The junction had 5 bases not matched to a gene; V was cut back by 1 base and J by 3 bases.

The chain's CDR3 is CAWSLAGYSYNEQFF. As DNA, the CDR3 is TGTGCCTGGTCTCTAGCGGGCTATTCCTACAATGAGCAGTTCTTC. The V call is TRBV30, the J call TRBJ2-1, with TRBD2 identical over 8 bases. The CDR3 is 15 residues long. The ends lost 5 bases at V and 1 base at J; junction bases unmatched: 7. Germline CDR1 is GTSNPN and CDR2 is SVGIG (reference sequence).

This chain joins TRBV7-9 and TRBJ1-1, with D maybe TRBD1 (6 bases). The V gene's germline CDR1 is SEHNR and CDR2 FQNEAQ (reference sequence). With 2 bases removed from V and 4 bases from J, the gap between germline ends came to 23 bases. This CDR3 contains 18 residues. In DNA, the CDR3 is TGTGCCAGCAGCTTATACCCCACCTCGACAGGAAAGATCACTGAAGCTTTCTTT. It codes for CASSLYPTSTGKITEAFF.

DNA for the CDR3: TGTGCCAGCAGTTTATTCGCGGGGTGGAACACTGAAGCTTTCTTT. Protein sequence: CASSLFAGWNTEAFF. This chain connects TRBV27 to TRBJ1-1, with no clear D. In germline, CDR1 is MNHEY, CDR2 SMNVEV (reference sequence). The V and J ends lost 1 base and 1 base respectively, with 10 bases between them. The CDR3 is 15 residues long.

The V call is TRBV5-1, the J call TRBJ1-1; 7 nucleotides line up with TRBD1. Per germline, CDR1 SGHRS and CDR2 YFSETQ. V lost 5 bases, J lost 4 bases, and 11 bases stayed unmatched. This CDR3 is 15 amino acids long. CDR3 residues: CASRGLTGKTTEAFF. The CDR3 nucleotides read TGCGCCAGCAGGGGACTGACAGGGAAAACCACTGAAGCTTTCTTT.

In its sample, this clone was seen once. V usage is TRBV2 and J usage is TRBJ2-5, with 7 bases identical to TRBD1. The last part of the DNA fits TRBJ2-7 better; the J call may be wrong. The CDR3 length is 12 residues. Per the germline V gene, CDR1 is SNHLY and CDR2 is FYNNEI. CDR3 sequence reads: CASRGQTYEQYF. As DNA, the CDR3 is TGTGCCAGCAGGGGACAGACCTACGAGCAGTACTTC.

V is TRBV4-1 and J is TRBJ2-5; no firm D call. The J call may not be correct, given that the DNA end is closer to TRBJ2-7. There are 15 residues in the CDR3. CDR1 is MGHRA and CDR2 is YSYEKL in the germline V gene. CDR3 bases: TGCGCCAGCAGCCAAGGTGTCGTACAGAGATACGAGCAGTACTTC. Protein: CASSQGVVQRYEQYF.

This clone has a handful of counts. This rearrangement joins TRBV12-5 to TRBJ1-1, with 9 bases aligning to TRBD1. The trim removed 4 bases at V and 5 bases at J, leaving 11 bases unmatched. Looked up from germline, CDR1 is LGHNT and CDR2 is FRNRAP. The CDR3 spans 16 residues. The chain's CDR3 is CASGWKGQGRGTEAFF. For the CDR3, the DNA is TGTGCTAGTGGTTGGAAGGGACAGGGAAGAGGGACTGAAGCTTTCTTT.

The CDR3 sequence is CAISLAGGPQETQYF. The CDR3 DNA follows: TGTGCCATCAGCCTAGCGGGAGGGCCCCAAGAGACCCAGTACTTC. This rearrangement joins TRBV10-3 to TRBJ2-5, with TRBD2 matching over 12 bases. Germline V lookup: CDR1 ENHRY, CDR2 SYGVKD. Trimming at V came to 6 bases and at J to 1 base, leaving 3 bases not matched to a gene. CDR3 length: 15 residues.

The rearrangement joins TRBV10-1 to TRBJ2-7; 7 nucleotides align to TRBD1. V shed 7 bases and J 7 bases; nucleotides not matched to a gene: 22. The CDR3 consists of 17 residues. CDR1 and CDR2 (germline): WNHNN, SYGVQD (reference sequence). The CDR3 loop reads CASILFDRVSLRREQYF. The CDR3 coding sequence is TGCGCCAGCATACTTTTCGACAGGGTCTCATTGCGACGAGAGCAGTACTTC.

This clone has only one observation. The rearrangement uses TRBV2 and TRBJ1-1, with a tentative D call TRBD1 (6 bases). The germline CDR1 and CDR2 sequences are SNHLY and FYNNEI. V gave up 7 bases and J gave up 1 base, with 13 bases separating them. This CDR3 comprises 14 residues. The CDR3 protein is CASIGQPQNTEAFF. The CDR3 DNA reads TGTGCCAGCATTGGACAGCCACAGAACACTGAAGCTTTCTTT.

This clone was found once. The rearrangement links TRBV5-1 to TRBJ2-7; 9 nucleotides match TRBD1. Germline values: CDR1 SGHRS, CDR2 YFSETQ. The CDR3 spans 15 residues. The junction had 5 bases not matched to a gene; V was cut back by 4 bases and J by 0 bases. The CDR3: CASSHGTGSSYEQYF. The CDR3 nucleotides read TGCGCCAGCAGCCACGGGACAGGGAGCTCCTACGAGCAGTACTTC.

This chain connects TRBV21-1 to TRBJ2-7; the table assigns TRBD2, which was not confirmed against the DNA. TRBV21-1 is described as a pseudogene. The CDR3 spans 15 residues. The CDR3 sequence: CASSKSGRGLYEQYF. The CDR3 DNA reads TGTGCCAGCAGCAAATCGGGAAGGGGACTATACGAGCAGTACTTC.

The chain employs TRBV5-4 and TRBJ1-1, with 10 bases fitting TRBD1. The CDR3 spans 16 residues. J was trimmed by 4 bases and V by 3 bases; bases with no gene match: 9. The germline V gene encodes CDR1 SGHNT and CDR2 YYREEE (reference sequence). The CDR3 nucleotides read TGTGCCAGCAGCTCTCCGACAGGGGGCCAGGGCACTGAAGCTTTCTTT. Amino acid sequence: CASSSPTGGQGTEAFF.

The chain uses TRBV6-5 and TRBJ1-1, with 7 bases fitting TRBD1. The CDR3 has 15 residues. V shed 3 bases, J shed 3 bases, and the junction held 7 bases outside the gene matches. Germline V CDR1 and CDR2: MNHEY, SVGAGI. DNA for the CDR3: TGTGCCAGCAGTTATACCGGAGACAGGGACACTGAAGCTTTCTTT. Its protein is CASSYTGDRDTEAFF.

This sequence joins TRBV9 and TRBJ1-4; no definite D call. Looked up from germline, CDR1 is SGDLS and CDR2 is YYNGEE. V was shortened by 3 bases and J by 0 bases, with 12 bases between the two germline ends. The CDR3 sequence is 16 residues long. The CDR3 coding sequence is TGTGCCAGCAGCGGTAAAACACCTGCAACTAATGAAAAACTGTTTTTT. It is translated as CASSGKTPATNEKLFF.

The chain couples TRBV7-2 to TRBJ2-7; weak D call: TRBD2 (5 bases). V lost 5 bases and J lost 3, with 17 bases in between. The CDR3 is 15 residues long. Germline-derived CDR1 and CDR2 are SGHTA and FQGNSA. The CDR3 loop reads CASSLELVGGYEQYF. The CDR3 bases are TGTGCCAGCAGCCTTGAACTAGTCGGCGGCTACGAGCAGTACTTC.

This rearrangement joins TRBV7-2 to TRBJ2-7; no firm D call. The CDR3 totals 13 residues. Between the trimmed V and J ends, which lost 6 bases and 0 bases, there was a span of 9 bases. Germline assignment: CDR1 SGHTA and CDR2 FQGNSA. The CDR3 is CASRLLSSYEQYF. The CDR3 DNA is TGTGCCAGCAGACTCTTGAGCTCCTACGAGCAGTACTTC. The variable domain in full, with the rest retrieved from reference TRBV7-2 and TRBJ2-7, is GAGVSQSPSNKVTEKGKDVELRCDPISGHTALYWYRQSLGQGLEFLIYFQGNSAPDKSGLPSDRFSAERTGGSVSTLTIQRTQQEDSAVYLCASRLLSSYEQYFGPGTRLTVT.

The V gene is TRBV7-9, the J gene TRBJ1-4, with D perhaps matching TRBD1 (6 bases). Germline V lookup: CDR1 SEHNR, CDR2 FQNEAQ (reference sequence). V dropped 2 bases and J dropped 8 bases, with 15 bases sitting between them. The CDR3 loop spans 15 amino acids. The CDR3 DNA reads TGTGCCAGCAGCTTACCGCACAGGGTTCGAGAAAAACTGTTTTTT. As protein: CASSLPHRVREKLFF.

The chain employs TRBV2 and TRBJ2-7; D possibly corresponds to TRBD1 (5 bases). Trimming pared 9 bases from V and 4 bases from J, leaving 19 bases between. The CDR3 has 14 amino acids. Looked up from germline, CDR1 is SNHLY and CDR2 is FYNNEI. The CDR3 spells CASGWGRGAYEQYF. The CDR3 DNA is TGTGCCAGTGGGTGGGGCAGAGGAGCGTACGAGCAGTACTTC.

The chain carries TRBV5-4 and TRBJ2-7, with TRBD1 identical over 10 bases. Germline loops: CDR1 SGHNT, CDR2 YYREEE (reference sequence). Unmatched junction bases numbered 5, after V lost 3 bases and J lost 2 bases. The CDR3 length is 15 residues. The CDR3 DNA reads as TGTGCCAGCAGCTCTCCGGGACAGGGGCCCTACGAGCAGTACTTC. Amino acid sequence: CASSSPGQGPYEQYF.